Below are 7 T cell receptor beta chains sequenced from a single sample in a study of technical replicates of blood from a handful of donors. Here immunoSEQ multiplex PCR was the method, and the copy in TCRdb shows in-frame clones only, minus some. The sample lists approximately 73,000 clones; just under 95% were seen once. Specimen: T cells isolated from PBMCs. The receptors were gathered from a human donor in good health.

The chain combines TRBV6-1 with TRBJ1-5, with 8 bases identical to TRBD1. The J segment lost 6 bases and the V segment lost 5 bases, leaving 3 bases of the junction unmatched. This CDR3 has 13 amino acids. Germline V gene sequence: CDR1 MNHNS, CDR2 SASEGT. CDR3 protein: CASSQGAGQPQHF. The CDR3 DNA sequence: TGTGCCAGCAGTCAGGGGGCTGGTCAGCCCCAGCATTTT.

CDR3 nucleotide sequence: TGTGCCAGCAGCTTTTCGGGACTAGCGAACACCGGGGAGCTGTTTTTT. This translates into CASSFSGLANTGELFF. The J gene is TRBJ2-2, the V gene TRBV5-4, with 8 bases fitting TRBD2. This CDR3 has 16 amino acids. With 2 bases clipped from V and 0 bases from J, the junction kept 3 bases outside the gene matches. Germline CDR1 reads SGHNT; CDR2 reads YYREEE (reference sequence).

This clone appeared once. The rearrangement joins TRBV19 to TRBJ1-1; D gene unclear. Germline V gives CDR1 LNHDA, CDR2 SQIVND (reference sequence). The CDR3 sequence is 11 residues long. V lost 8 bases, J lost 7 bases, and 11 bases lay in between. This chain's CDR3 is CASGARSEAFF. The CDR3, as DNA: TGTGCCAGTGGAGCGAGGAGTGAAGCTTTCTTT. The full variable domain, rest sourced from reference TRBV19 and TRBJ1-1, is DGGITQSPKYLFRKEGQNVTLSCEQNLNHDAMYWYRQDPGQGLRLIYYSQIVNDFQKGDIAEGYSVSREKKESFPLTVTSAQKNPTAFYLCASGARSEAFFGQGTRLTVV.

The rearrangement uses TRBV19 and TRBJ1-4; 9 bases align to TRBD1. The V gene end was trimmed by 8 bases and the J gene end by 1 base; junction bases not matched to a gene: 5. The CDR3 contains 15 residues. Germline CDR1 reads LNHDA; CDR2 reads SQIVND (reference sequence). CDR3 nucleotide sequence: TGTGCCAGTGCCGGGACAGGGTTAACTAATGAAAAACTGTTTTTT. Amino acid sequence: CASAGTGLTNEKLFF.

This chain links TRBV7-8 with TRBJ1-5; weak D call: TRBD1 (5 bases). Germline V gene lookup returns CDR1 SGHVS and CDR2 FQNEAQ. The CDR3 covers 13 residues. Trimming pared 8 bases from V and 6 bases from J, leaving 14 bases between. The CDR3: CASGPGGAQPQHF. CDR3 DNA: TGTGCCAGCGGACCCGGGGGTGCTCAGCCCCAGCATTTT.

The chain couples TRBV9 to TRBJ2-1, with D maybe TRBD2 (6 bases). Trimming shortened V by 0 bases and J by 4 bases, and 11 bases separated the two germline ends. The CDR3 has 15 residues. Germline V gene data show CDR1 as SGDLS and CDR2 as YYNGEE. The CDR3 nucleotides read TGTGCCAGCAGCGTAGGGGACTTGAATTACAATGAGCAGTTCTTC. Amino acids: CASSVGDLNYNEQFF.

This rearrangement joins TRBV4-1 to TRBJ2-7; D call uncertain. V lost 2 bases to trimming and J lost 4 bases, with 12 bases between them. CDR1 MGHRA and CDR2 YSYEKL come from the germline V gene. CDR3 length: 14 residues. The CDR3 region is CASSQLPREYEQYF. The CDR3, as DNA: TGCGCCAGCAGCCAATTACCAAGAGAATACGAGCAGTACTTC.